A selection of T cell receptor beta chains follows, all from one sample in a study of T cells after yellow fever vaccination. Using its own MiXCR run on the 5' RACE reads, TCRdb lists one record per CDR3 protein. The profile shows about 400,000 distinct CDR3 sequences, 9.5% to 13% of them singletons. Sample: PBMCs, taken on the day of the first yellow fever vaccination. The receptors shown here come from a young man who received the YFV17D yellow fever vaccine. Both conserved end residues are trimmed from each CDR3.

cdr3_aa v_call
ASSLSGQEYDTQY TRBV5-1
ASSRITSGGAGEQF TRBV5-1
ASSPRQGSDTQY TRBV5-1
ASSGDRRLNTEAF TRBV27
ASGDGHLTYEQY TRBV2
ASSLQGGEDTQY TRBV28
ASSPQGQSGGYT TRBV18
ASSSNRGGETQY TRBV28
ASSSRTGAGNTIY TRBV4-2
ASSSRQWGTDTQY TRBV2
ASSGSEADTQY TRBV5-1
ASSQEIPGGLNTEAF TRBV4-3
SATSLTGPHGYT TRBV20-1
ASRYGPGDNEQF TRBV5-4
ASLPGGDHYGYT TRBV5-4
ASSFFGDTQY TRBV7-2